The 10 T cell receptor beta chains below all came from one sample that was sequenced in a study of shared clonotypes between healthy human individuals. The repertoire was sequenced with immunoSEQ multiplex PCR; TCRdb's copy has only in-frame clones and lacks some. The data contain about 2.4 million clones, 93% of them seen just once; the ten biggest clones take up approximately 0.35%. The material sequenced was naive CD4+ T cells from PBMCs. Documented subset: CD45RA+ positively selected. These receptors were collected from a man aged 18 to 29 in good health. Some clones in this sample may be carry-over from other donors' samples.

This chain joins TRBV25-1 and TRBJ2-1; TRBD2 aligns across 10 bases. Trimming cost V 1 base and J 8 bases; bases outside gene matches: 8. CDR1 is MGHDK, CDR2 SYGVNS, per germline. This CDR3 spans 16 amino acids. CDR3 in DNA: TGTGCCAGCAGTGAATTCGGGGCTAGCGGGAGCGATGAGCAGTTCTTC. Residues: CASSEFGASGSDEQFF.

The chain couples TRBV7-3 to TRBJ2-1; D may be TRBD2 (6 bases). The CDR3 extends over 16 amino acids. V was pared by 1 base and J by 1 base, with 11 bases between. Germline V lookup: CDR1 SGHTA, CDR2 FQGTGA. This chain's CDR3 is CASSLIGGLSYNEQFF. CDR3 nucleotide sequence: TGTGCCAGCAGCTTAATTGGGGGACTGTCCTACAATGAGCAGTTCTTC.

V and J are TRBV2 and TRBJ2-5; 7 bases are a match to TRBD1. Germline assignment: CDR1 SNHLY and CDR2 FYNNEI. V lost 7 bases to trimming and J lost 10 bases; unmatched junction nucleotides: 15. This CDR3 contains 14 residues. CDR3 sequence: CASIVGTDPSGQYF. Here the CDR3 DNA reads TGTGCCAGCATAGTTGGGACAGACCCTTCTGGCCAGTACTTC.

The J gene is TRBJ1-2, the V gene TRBV28; no firm D call. The CDR3 loop spans 13 amino acids. Trimming stripped 6 bases from V and 6 bases from J, with 14 bases between. Looked up from germline, CDR1 is MDHEN and CDR2 is SYDVKM. CDR3 sequence: CASSLTTGDGYTF. The CDR3 nucleotides read TGTGCCAGCAGCCTCACTACCGGTGATGGCTACACCTTC.

The chain combines TRBV6-5 with TRBJ2-7; tentatively, D is TRBD2 (5 bases). Trimming pared 6 bases from V and 3 bases from J, leaving 15 bases between. Germline CDR1 reads MNHEY; CDR2 reads SVGAGI. The CDR3 length is 14 residues. This chain's CDR3 is CASSRTEGSYEQYF. The CDR3 DNA reads as TGTGCCAGCAGCCGGACGGAAGGGAGCTACGAGCAGTACTTC.

The gene calls are TRBV18 and TRBJ2-1; 8 bases line up with TRBD2. Germline CDR1 is KGHSH and CDR2 is LQKENI. The CDR3 has 19 amino acids. J lost 2 bases, V lost 6 bases, and 18 bases had no gene match. The CDR3 here is CASSTRGLSGRGTYNEQFF. The CDR3 bases are TGTGCCAGCTCCACCAGGGGATTGAGCGGGAGAGGGACCTACAATGAGCAGTTCTTC.

The V and J genes are TRBV6-1 and TRBJ1-1; D might be TRBD1 (6 bases). Germline CDR1 and CDR2: MNHNS and SASEGT. The CDR3 is made up of 15 amino acids. V shed 2 bases and J shed 6 bases, with 16 bases lying between them. CDR3 in amino acids: CASSENPGAGSEAFF. The CDR3 nucleotides are TGTGCCAGCAGTGAAAACCCGGGGGCGGGCTCTGAAGCTTTCTTT.

The rearrangement joins TRBV30 to TRBJ1-2, with D unclear. The CDR3 length is 13 residues. Germline V CDR1 and CDR2: GTSNPN, SVGIG (reference sequence). With 6 bases removed from V and 2 bases from J, the gap between germline ends came to 13 bases. The DNA for the CDR3 is TGTGCCTGTCCACCAGGTAGGAACTATGGCTACACCTTC. Protein product: CACPPGRNYGYTF.

The gene calls are TRBV29-1 and TRBJ1-2, with 7 bases fitting TRBD1. Trimming at V came to 5 bases and at J to 7 bases, leaving 7 bases not matched to a gene. CDR3 length: 12 amino acids. Germline CDR1 and CDR2: SQVTM and ANQGSEA. The CDR3 DNA follows: TGCAGCGTTACTCAGGGGGGCCTTGGCTACACCTTC. It specifies CSVTQGGLGYTF.

The J gene is TRBJ2-3, the V gene TRBV5-1; 13 bases are shared with TRBD2. Unmatched junction bases numbered 6, after V lost 1 base and J lost 4 bases. Germline V gene data show CDR1 as SGHRS and CDR2 as YFSETQ. CDR3 length equals 17 residues. Here the CDR3 DNA reads TGCGCCAGCAGCTTGCCCCGACTAGCGGGAGGATCAGATACGCAGTATTTT. Amino acids: CASSLPRLAGGSDTQYF.